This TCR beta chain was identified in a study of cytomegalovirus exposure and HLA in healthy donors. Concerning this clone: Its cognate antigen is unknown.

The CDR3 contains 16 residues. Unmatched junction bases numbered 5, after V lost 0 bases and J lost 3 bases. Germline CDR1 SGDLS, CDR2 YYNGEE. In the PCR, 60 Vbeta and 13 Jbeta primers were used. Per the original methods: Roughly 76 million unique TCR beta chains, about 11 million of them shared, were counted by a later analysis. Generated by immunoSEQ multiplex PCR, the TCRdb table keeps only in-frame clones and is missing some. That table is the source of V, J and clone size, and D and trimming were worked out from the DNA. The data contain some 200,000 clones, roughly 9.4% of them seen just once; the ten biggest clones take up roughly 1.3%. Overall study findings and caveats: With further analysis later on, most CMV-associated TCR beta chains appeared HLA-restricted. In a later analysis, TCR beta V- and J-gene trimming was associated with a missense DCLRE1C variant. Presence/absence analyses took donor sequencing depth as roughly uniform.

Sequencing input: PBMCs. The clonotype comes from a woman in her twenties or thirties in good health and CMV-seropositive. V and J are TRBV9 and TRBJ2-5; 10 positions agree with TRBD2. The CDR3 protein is CASSVGVAGGKETQYF. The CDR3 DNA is TGTGCCAGCAGCGTAGGGGTAGCGGGAGGTAAAGAGACCCAGTACTTC.